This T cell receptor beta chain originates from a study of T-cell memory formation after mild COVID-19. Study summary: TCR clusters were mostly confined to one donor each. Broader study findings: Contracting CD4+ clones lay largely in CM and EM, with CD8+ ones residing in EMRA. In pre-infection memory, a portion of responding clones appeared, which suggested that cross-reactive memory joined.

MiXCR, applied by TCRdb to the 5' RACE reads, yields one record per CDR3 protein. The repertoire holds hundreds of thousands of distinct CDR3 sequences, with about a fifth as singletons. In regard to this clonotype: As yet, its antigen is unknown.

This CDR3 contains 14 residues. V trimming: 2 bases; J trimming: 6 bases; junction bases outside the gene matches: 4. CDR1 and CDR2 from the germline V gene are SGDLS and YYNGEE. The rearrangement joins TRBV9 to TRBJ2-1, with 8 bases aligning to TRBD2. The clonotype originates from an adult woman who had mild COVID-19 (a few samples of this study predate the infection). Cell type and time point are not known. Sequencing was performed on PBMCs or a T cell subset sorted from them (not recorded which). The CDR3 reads CASSVAGGVNEQFF. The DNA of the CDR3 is TGTGCCAGCAGCGTGGCGGGAGGTGTCAATGAGCAGTTCTTC.